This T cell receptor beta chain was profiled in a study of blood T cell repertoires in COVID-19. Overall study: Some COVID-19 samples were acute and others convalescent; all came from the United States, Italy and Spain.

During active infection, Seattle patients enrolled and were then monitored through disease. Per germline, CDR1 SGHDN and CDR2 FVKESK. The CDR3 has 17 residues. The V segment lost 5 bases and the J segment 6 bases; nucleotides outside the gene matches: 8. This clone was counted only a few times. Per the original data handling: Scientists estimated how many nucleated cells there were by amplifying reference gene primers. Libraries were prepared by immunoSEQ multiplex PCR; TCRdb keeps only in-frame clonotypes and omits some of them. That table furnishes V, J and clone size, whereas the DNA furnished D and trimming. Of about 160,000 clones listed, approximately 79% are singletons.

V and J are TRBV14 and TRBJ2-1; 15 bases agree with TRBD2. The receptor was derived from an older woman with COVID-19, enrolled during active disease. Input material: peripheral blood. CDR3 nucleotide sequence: TGTGCCAGCAGCGACGGGACTAGCGGGGGGTGGGGCAATGAGCAGTTCTTC. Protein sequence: CASSDGTSGGWGNEQFF.